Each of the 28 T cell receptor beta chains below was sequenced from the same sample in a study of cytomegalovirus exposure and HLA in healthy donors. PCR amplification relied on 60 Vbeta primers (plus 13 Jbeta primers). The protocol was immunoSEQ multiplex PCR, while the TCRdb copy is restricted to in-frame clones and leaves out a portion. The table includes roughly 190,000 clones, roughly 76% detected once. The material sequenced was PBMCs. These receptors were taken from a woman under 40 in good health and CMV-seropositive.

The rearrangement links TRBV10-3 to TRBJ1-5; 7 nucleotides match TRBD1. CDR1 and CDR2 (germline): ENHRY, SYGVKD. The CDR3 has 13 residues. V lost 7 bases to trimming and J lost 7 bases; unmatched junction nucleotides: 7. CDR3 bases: TGTGCCATCACCGGGGACAGCTGGCAGCCCCAGCATTTT. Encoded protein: CAITGDSWQPQHF.

CDR3 residues: CASSPRPGPSQGNTQYF. The CDR3 nucleotides read TGTGCCAGCAGCCCACGCCCGGGACCTAGCCAGGGGAATACGCAGTATTTT. This chain links TRBV9 with TRBJ2-3, with D perhaps matching TRBD1 (6 bases). From germline, CDR1 is SGDLS and CDR2 YYNGEE. The ends were cut back, 4 bases at V and 7 bases at J, with 25 bases in the middle. The CDR3 has 17 amino acids.

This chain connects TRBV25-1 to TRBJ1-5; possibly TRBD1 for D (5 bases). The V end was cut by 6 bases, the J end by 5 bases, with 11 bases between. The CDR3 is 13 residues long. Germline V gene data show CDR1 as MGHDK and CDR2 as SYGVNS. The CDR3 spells CASRGGAHQPQHF. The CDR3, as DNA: TGTGCCAGCAGAGGAGGGGCTCATCAGCCCCAGCATTTT.

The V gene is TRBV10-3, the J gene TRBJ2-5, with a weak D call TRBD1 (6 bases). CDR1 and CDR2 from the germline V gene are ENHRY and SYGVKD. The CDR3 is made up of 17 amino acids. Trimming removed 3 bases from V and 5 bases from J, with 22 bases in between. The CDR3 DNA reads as TGTGCCATCAGTGATATAAATCGAAAACAGGGTTCTGAGACCCAGTACTTC. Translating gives CAISDINRKQGSETQYF.

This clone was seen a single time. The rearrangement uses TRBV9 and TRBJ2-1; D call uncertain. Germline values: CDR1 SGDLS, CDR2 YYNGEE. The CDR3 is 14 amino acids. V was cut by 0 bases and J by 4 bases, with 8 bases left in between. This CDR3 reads CASSVGAIYNEQFF. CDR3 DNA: TGTGCCAGCAGCGTAGGAGCTATATACAATGAGCAGTTCTTC.

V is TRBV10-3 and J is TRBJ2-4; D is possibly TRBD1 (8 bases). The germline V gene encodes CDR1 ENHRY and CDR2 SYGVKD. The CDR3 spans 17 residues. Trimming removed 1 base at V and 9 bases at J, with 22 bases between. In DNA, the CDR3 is TGTGCCATCAGTGAGTTCGCAACAGGACAGGGCGGGAGCATTCAGTACTTC. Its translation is CAISEFATGQGGSIQYF.

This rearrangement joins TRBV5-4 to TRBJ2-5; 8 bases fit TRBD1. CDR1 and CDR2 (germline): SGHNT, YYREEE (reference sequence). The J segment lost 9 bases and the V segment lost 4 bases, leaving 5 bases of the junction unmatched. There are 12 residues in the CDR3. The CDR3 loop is CASSIDRGAQYF. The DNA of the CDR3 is TGTGCCAGCAGCATCGACAGGGGAGCCCAGTACTTC. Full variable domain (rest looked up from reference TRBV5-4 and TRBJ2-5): ETGVTQSPTHLIKTRGQQVTLRCSSQSGHNTVSWYQQALGQGPQFIFQYYREEENGRGNFPPRFSGLQFPNYSSELNVNALELDDSALYLCASSIDRGAQYFGPGTRLLVL.

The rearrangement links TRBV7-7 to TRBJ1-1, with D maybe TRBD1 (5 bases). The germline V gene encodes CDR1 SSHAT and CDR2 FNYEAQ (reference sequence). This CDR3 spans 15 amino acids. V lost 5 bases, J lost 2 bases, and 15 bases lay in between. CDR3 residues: CASSRPREGNTEAFF. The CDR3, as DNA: TGTGCCAGCAGCCGACCCAGGGAGGGAAACACTGAAGCTTTCTTT.

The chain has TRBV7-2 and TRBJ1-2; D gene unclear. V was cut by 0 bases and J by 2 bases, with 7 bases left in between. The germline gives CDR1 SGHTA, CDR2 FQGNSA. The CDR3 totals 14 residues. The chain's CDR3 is CASSLAPRNYGYTF. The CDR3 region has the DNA TGTGCCAGCAGCTTAGCCCCCCGGAACTATGGCTACACCTTC.

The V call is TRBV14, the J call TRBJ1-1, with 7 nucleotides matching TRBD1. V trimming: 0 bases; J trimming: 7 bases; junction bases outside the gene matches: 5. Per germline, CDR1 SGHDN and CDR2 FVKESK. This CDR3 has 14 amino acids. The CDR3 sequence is CASSQDGTVYEAFF. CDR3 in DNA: TGTGCCAGCAGCCAAGATGGGACAGTGTATGAAGCTTTCTTT.

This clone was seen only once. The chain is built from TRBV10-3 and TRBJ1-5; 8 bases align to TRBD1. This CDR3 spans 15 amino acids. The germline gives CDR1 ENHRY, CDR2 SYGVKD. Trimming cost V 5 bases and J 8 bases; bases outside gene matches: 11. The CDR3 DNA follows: TGTGCCATCAGTCCGGACAGGGTCGATGGAGAGCCCCAGCATTTT. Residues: CAISPDRVDGEPQHF.

The CDR3 reads CASSMFPTGRGQPQHF. In DNA form, the CDR3 reads TGTGCCAGTAGTATGTTCCCCACAGGGAGGGGTCAGCCCCAGCATTTT. The chain has TRBV19 and TRBJ1-5; perhaps TRBD1 as D (6 bases). The germline V and J ends were trimmed by 3 bases and 6 bases, with 18 bases remaining between them. The CDR3 is made up of 16 amino acids. Germline V lookup: CDR1 LNHDA, CDR2 SQIVND (reference sequence). The variable domain in full, with the rest retrieved from reference TRBV19 and TRBJ1-5, is DGGITQSPKYLFRKEGQNVTLSCEQNLNHDAMYWYRQDPGQGLRLIYYSQIVNDFQKGDIAEGYSVSREKKESFPLTVTSAQKNPTAFYLCASSMFPTGRGQPQHFGDGTRLSIL.

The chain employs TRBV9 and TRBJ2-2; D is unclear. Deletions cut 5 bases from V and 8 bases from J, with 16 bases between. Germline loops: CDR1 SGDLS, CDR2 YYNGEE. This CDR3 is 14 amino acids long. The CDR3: CASRPDPERGELFF. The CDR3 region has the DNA TGTGCCAGCAGACCCGACCCGGAGAGGGGGGAGCTGTTTTTT. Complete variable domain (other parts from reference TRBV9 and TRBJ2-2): DSGVTQTPKHLITATGQRVTLRCSPRSGDLSVYWYQQSLDQGLQFLIQYYNGEERAKGNILERFSAQQFPDLHSELNLSSLELGDSALYFCASRPDPERGELFFGEGSRLTVL.

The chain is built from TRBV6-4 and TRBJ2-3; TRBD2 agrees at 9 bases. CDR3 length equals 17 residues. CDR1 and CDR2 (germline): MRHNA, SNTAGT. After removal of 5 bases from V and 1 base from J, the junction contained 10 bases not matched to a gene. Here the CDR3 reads CASSSRGRGEGTDTQYF. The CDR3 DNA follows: TGTGCCAGCAGTTCGCGCGGGAGGGGAGAGGGCACAGATACGCAGTATTTT.

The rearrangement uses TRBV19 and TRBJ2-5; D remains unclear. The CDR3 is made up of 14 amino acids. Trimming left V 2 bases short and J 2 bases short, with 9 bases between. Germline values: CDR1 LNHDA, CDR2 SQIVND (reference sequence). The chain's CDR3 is CASSIFFGQETQYF. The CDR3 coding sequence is TGTGCCAGTAGTATATTTTTCGGGCAAGAGACCCAGTACTTC.

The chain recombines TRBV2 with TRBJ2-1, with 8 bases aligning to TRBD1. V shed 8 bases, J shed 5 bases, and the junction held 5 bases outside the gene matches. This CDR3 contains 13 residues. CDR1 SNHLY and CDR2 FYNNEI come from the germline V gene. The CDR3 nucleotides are TGTGCCAGCCGGACAGGGTTCAACAATGAGCAGTTCTTC. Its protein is CASRTGFNNEQFF.

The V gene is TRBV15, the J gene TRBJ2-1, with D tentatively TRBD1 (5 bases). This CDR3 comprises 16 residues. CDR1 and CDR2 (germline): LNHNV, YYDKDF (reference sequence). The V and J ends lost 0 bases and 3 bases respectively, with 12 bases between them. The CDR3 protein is CATSRDQGTHYNEQFF. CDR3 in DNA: TGTGCCACCAGCAGAGATCAGGGCACTCACTACAATGAGCAGTTCTTC.

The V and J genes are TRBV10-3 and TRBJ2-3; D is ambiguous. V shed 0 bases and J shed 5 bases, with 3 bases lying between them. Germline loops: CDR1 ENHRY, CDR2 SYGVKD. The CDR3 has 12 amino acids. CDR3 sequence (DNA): TGTGCCATCAGTGAGTCTATAGATACGCAGTATTTT. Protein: CAISESIDTQYF.

This chain's CDR3 is CASSLGADYEQYF. CDR3 DNA: TGTGCCAGCTCACTGGGGGCCGACTACGAGCAGTACTTC. The genes are TRBV18 and TRBJ2-7, with D maybe TRBD1 (6 bases). CDR3 length: 13 amino acids. With 4 bases removed from V and 3 bases from J, the gap between germline ends came to 10 bases. Germline values: CDR1 KGHSH, CDR2 LQKENI.

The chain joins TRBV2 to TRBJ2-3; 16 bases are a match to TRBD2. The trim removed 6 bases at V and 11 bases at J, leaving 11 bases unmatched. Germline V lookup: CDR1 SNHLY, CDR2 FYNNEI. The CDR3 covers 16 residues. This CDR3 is CASRLTGTSGGAKQYF. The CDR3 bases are TGTGCCAGCAGGCTTACCGGGACTAGCGGGGGGGCTAAGCAGTATTTT.

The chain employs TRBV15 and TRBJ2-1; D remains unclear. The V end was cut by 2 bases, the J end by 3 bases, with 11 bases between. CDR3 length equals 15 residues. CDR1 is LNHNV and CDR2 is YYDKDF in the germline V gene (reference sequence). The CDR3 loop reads CATSRSRNSYNEQFF. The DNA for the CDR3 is TGTGCCACCAGCAGATCCCGAAACAGCTACAATGAGCAGTTCTTC.

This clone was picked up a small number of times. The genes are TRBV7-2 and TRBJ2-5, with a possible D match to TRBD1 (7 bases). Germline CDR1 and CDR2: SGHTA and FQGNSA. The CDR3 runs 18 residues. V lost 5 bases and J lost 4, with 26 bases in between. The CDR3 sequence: CASSPNPPGGPRGETQYF. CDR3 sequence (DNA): TGTGCCAGCAGCCCAAATCCTCCAGGGGGGCCGCGGGGAGAGACCCAGTACTTC.

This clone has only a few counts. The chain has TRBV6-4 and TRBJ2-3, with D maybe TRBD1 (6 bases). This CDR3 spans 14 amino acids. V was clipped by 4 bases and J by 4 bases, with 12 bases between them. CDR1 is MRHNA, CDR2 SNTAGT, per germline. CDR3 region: CASSAGRGADTQYF. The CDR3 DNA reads TGTGCCAGCAGTGCGGGCAGGGGCGCAGATACGCAGTATTTT.

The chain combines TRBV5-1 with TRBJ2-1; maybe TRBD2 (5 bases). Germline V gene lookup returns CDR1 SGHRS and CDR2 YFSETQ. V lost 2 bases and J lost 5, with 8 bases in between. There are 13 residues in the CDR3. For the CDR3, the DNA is TGCGCCAGCAGCTTTATCGGGGACAATGAGCAGTTCTTC. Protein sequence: CASSFIGDNEQFF.

The CDR3 protein is CASSRAGGGTDTQYF. CDR3 bases: TGTGCCAGCAGCCGAGCGGGAGGGGGCACAGATACGCAGTATTTT. V is TRBV7-2 and J is TRBJ2-3, with 10 positions matching TRBD2. The germline V gene has CDR1 SGHTA and CDR2 FQGNSA. This CDR3 is built from 15 residues. With 5 bases clipped from V and 1 base from J, the junction kept 3 bases outside the gene matches. Variable domain in full (rest from reference TRBV7-2 and TRBJ2-3): GAGVSQSPSNKVTEKGKDVELRCDPISGHTALYWYRQSLGQGLEFLIYFQGNSAPDKSGLPSDRFSAERTGGSVSTLTIQRTQQEDSAVYLCASSRAGGGTDTQYFGPGTRLTVL.

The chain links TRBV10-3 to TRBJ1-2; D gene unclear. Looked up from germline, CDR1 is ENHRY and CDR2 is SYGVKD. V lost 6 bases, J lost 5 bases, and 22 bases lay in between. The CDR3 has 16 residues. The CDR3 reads CAIRGDLSLYSYGYTF. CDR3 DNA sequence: TGTGCCATCAGAGGAGACTTGTCCCTCTACTCTTATGGCTACACCTTC.

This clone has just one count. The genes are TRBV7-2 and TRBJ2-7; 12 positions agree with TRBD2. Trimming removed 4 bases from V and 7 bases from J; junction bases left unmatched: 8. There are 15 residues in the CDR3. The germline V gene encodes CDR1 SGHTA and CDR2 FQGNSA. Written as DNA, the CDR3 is TGTGCCAGCAGCTCGATGGGACTAGCGGGCGGAGAGCAGTACTTC. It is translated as CASSSMGLAGGEQYF.

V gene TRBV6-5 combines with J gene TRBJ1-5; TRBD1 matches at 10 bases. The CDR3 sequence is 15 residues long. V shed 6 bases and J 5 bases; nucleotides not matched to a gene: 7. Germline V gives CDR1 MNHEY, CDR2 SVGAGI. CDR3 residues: CASRGRTGGDQPQHF. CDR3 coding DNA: TGTGCCAGCAGGGGACGGACAGGGGGGGATCAGCCCCAGCATTTT.